Listed below are T cell receptor beta chains from one sample, sequenced in a study of blood T cell repertoires in COVID-19. TCRdb keeps only in-frame clones here, not all; method: immunoSEQ multiplex PCR. This sample has 150,000 to 200,000 clones, with 82% found just once. The sequencing sample was made of peripheral blood. The source is a woman in her 70s with acute or convalescent COVID-19. CDR3s include the opening cysteine and the closing phenylalanine or tryptophan. Fields, in order: J gene, clone size, D gene, V gene, CDR3 DNA, CDR3 protein. The D gene is left open where the match is weak. Size tells how often a clone was seen (once, few, many) or the class of an expanded clone, and some rows leave it out.

j_gene: TRBJ1-1
abundance: many
d_gene: TRBD1
v_gene: TRBV7-2
CDR3nt: TGTGCCAGCAGCTTAAGGGGGACAGGGGGCAACATGAACACTGAAGCTTTCTTT
CDR3aa: CASSLRGTGGNMNTEAFF

j_gene: TRBJ1-2
abundance: .
d_gene: .
v_gene: TRBV27
CDR3nt: TGTGCCAGCAGTCTCGCCGGGGGTTCCTATGGCTACACCTTC
CDR3aa: CASSLAGGSYGYTF

j_gene: TRBJ1-4
abundance: .
d_gene: TRBD1
v_gene: TRBV2
CDR3nt: TGTGCCAGCAGACCGGGACAGGGGAGGGAAAAACTGTTTTTT
CDR3aa: CASRPGQGREKLFF

j_gene: TRBJ2-1
abundance: .
d_gene: TRBD2
v_gene: TRBV5-1
CDR3nt: TGCGCCAGCAGCTTGTCCAGCGGGGATGCTCCGGGTGAGCAGTTCTTC
CDR3aa: CASSLSSGDAPGEQFF

j_gene: TRBJ1-1
abundance: .
d_gene: .
v_gene: TRBV11-2
CDR3nt: TGTGCCAGCAGCTTAGCGGGAGGCGCTGAAGCTTTCTTT
CDR3aa: CASSLAGGAEAFF

j_gene: TRBJ1-5
abundance: .
d_gene: .
v_gene: TRBV12-3/TRBV12-4
CDR3nt: TGTGCCAGCAGTCCCAGGAGCAATCAGCCCCAGCATTTT
CDR3aa: CASSPRSNQPQHF

j_gene: TRBJ2-3
abundance: .
d_gene: .
v_gene: TRBV13
CDR3nt: TGTGCCAGCAGCCCTAAAACCGGGACACCGAGCACAGATACGCAGTATTTT
CDR3aa: CASSPKTGTPSTDTQYF

j_gene: TRBJ1-1
abundance: .
d_gene: .
v_gene: TRBV19
CDR3nt: TGTGCCAGTACTAGGGGGACCCCGAACACTGAAGCTTTCTTT
CDR3aa: CASTRGTPNTEAFF

j_gene: TRBJ2-7
abundance: .
d_gene: TRBD1
v_gene: TRBV18
CDR3nt: TGTGCCAGCTCACCGCAGGGACAGGGGAAAAGCGAGCAGTACTTC
CDR3aa: CASSPQGQGKSEQYF

j_gene: TRBJ1-5
abundance: .
d_gene: .
v_gene: TRBV4-3
CDR3nt: TGCGCCAGCAGCCAAGGCAAGAGCCTCAATCAGCCCCAGCATTTT
CDR3aa: CASSQGKSLNQPQHF

j_gene: TRBJ2-1
abundance: once
d_gene: TRBD2
v_gene: TRBV3-1/TRBV3-2
CDR3nt: TGTGCCAGCAGCCAAGGGGTAGCGGGGGGTTCCTACAATGAGCAGTTCTTC
CDR3aa: CASSQGVAGGSYNEQFF

j_gene: TRBJ1-1
abundance: .
d_gene: TRBD1
v_gene: TRBV19
CDR3nt: TGTGCCAGTAGTGAGACAGGGGGCCTCAGGAACACTGAAGCTTTCTTT
CDR3aa: CASSETGGLRNTEAFF

j_gene: TRBJ2-1
abundance: .
d_gene: TRBD2
v_gene: TRBV6-4
CDR3nt: TGTGCCAGCAGTGAAGCGGGGACTAGCGGACACAATGAGCAGTTCTTC
CDR3aa: CASSEAGTSGHNEQFF

j_gene: TRBJ1-5
abundance: few
d_gene: .
v_gene: TRBV28
CDR3nt: TGTGCCAGCAGATCGGGAAACAGCAATCAGCCCCAGCATTTT
CDR3aa: CASRSGNSNQPQHF

j_gene: TRBJ2-1
abundance: .
d_gene: TRBD2
v_gene: TRBV6-1
CDR3nt: TGTGCCAGCAGTGAAGGACTAGCGGGAGTAAGACCCAATGAGCAGTTCTTC
CDR3aa: CASSEGLAGVRPNEQFF

j_gene: TRBJ2-7
abundance: .
d_gene: TRBD2
v_gene: TRBV5-8
CDR3nt: TGTGCCAGCAGCTTGGGGACTAGCGAGCCCTACGAGCAGTACTTC
CDR3aa: CASSLGTSEPYEQYF

j_gene: TRBJ2-3
abundance: .
d_gene: TRBD2
v_gene: TRBV5-1
CDR3nt: TGCGCCAGCAGCTTCGGGACTAGCGGGGGGACAGATACGCAGTATTTT
CDR3aa: CASSFGTSGGTDTQYF

j_gene: TRBJ2-6
abundance: .
d_gene: .
v_gene: TRBV28
CDR3nt: TGTGCCAGCAGTTCAATTCTATTCTCTGGGGCCAACGTCCTGACTTTC
CDR3aa: CASSSILFSGANVLTF

j_gene: TRBJ1-1
abundance: .
d_gene: .
v_gene: TRBV12-3/TRBV12-4
CDR3nt: TGTGCCAGCAGTTTAGAGGTCAGGGAAGCTTTCTTT
CDR3aa: CASSLEVREAFF

j_gene: TRBJ2-7
abundance: .
d_gene: .
v_gene: TRBV7-2
CDR3nt: TGTGCCAGCAGCCCTTCCGGGGTACCCTACGAGCAGTACTTC
CDR3aa: CASSPSGVPYEQYF

j_gene: TRBJ2-1
abundance: .
d_gene: TRBD2
v_gene: TRBV6-2/TRBV6-3
CDR3nt: TGTGCCAGCAGTTACCCCTCCTCCGGGGGGGACCTCAATGAGCAGTTCTTC
CDR3aa: CASSYPSSGGDLNEQFF